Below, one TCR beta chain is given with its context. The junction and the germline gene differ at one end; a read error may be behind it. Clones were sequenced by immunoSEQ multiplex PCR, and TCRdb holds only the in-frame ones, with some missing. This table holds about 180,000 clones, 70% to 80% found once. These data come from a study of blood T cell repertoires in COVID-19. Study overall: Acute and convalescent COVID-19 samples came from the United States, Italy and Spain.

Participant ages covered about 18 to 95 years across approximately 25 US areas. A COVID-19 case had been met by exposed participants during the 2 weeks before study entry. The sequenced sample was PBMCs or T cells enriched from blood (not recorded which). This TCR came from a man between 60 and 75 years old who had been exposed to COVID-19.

The CDR3 region is CASSLSLQGVDF. As DNA, the CDR3 is TGTGCCAGCAGTCTCTCCTTACAGGGAGTGGATTTT. The chain couples TRBV12-3 or TRBV12-4 to TRBJ1-4; maybe TRBD1 (6 bases). There are 12 residues in the CDR3.